This T cell receptor (beta chain) was observed in a study of CD8+ T cells in alopecia areata. The study, taken as a whole, reports: Patients shared TCRs less clearly than mice did, possibly owing to HLA.

The CDR3 runs to 15 residues. V lost 3 bases and J lost 1, with 7 bases in between. Germline CDR1 MGHRA, CDR2 YSYEKL. Sequencing used cDNA as its template, made by extracting RNA and reverse transcribing it. Generated by immunoSEQ multiplex PCR, the TCRdb table keeps only in-frame clones and is missing some. This table has roughly 32,000 clones, about two thirds appearing once. Researchers took lesional scalp punch biopsies and peripheral blood from people who were alopecia areata patients. Sorting of CD4+ and CD8+ T cells was performed on PBMCs. As for this clone: No antigen is known for it.

The sequenced material came from NKG2D-high CD8+ T cells sorted from blood. This clonotype was obtained from a human donor with alopecia areata. The J gene is TRBJ2-6, the V gene TRBV4-1; D is possibly TRBD2 (5 bases). CDR3 sequence reads: CASSHPGSGANVLTF. The DNA for the CDR3 is TGCGCCAGCAGCCACCCGGGGTCTGGGGCCAACGTCCTGACTTTC.